This TCR beta chain was profiled in a study of cytomegalovirus exposure and HLA in healthy donors listed by TCRdb under 2017. For the study in its entirety: According to an earlier analysis of a few hundred of the donors, some 180 million T cells yielded 117 million unique TCR beta sequences and approximately 300 Gb of sequence data. Rather than drawing on any new phenotypic data, the later analysis identified candidate immune exposures from TCR beta sequences and the way those sequences occurred across donors. Typing coverage differed by locus: A, B, C, DRB1 and DQB1 were typed in roughly 620-640 donors, DQA1 in about 550, DPA1 in 600 to 610, and DPB1 in about 450. Of the roughly 420 genotyped donors, less than 85% were placed in the genetic ancestry cluster associated with self-reported Caucasian donors. Class I and class II HLA loci were covered by the typing at four-digit resolution. The study profiled the T cell repertoires of more than 500 subjects by immunosequencing and related them to cytomegalovirus serostatus. To predict cytomegalovirus infection status, the study brought together high-throughput TCR immunosequencing, statistical association of individual TCRs with disease status, and machine learning. In addition to the first cohort of approximately 650 subjects, a separate validation cohort of 120 different subjects was used. To decide whether each TCR beta V gene segment behaved as functional or pseudogenic, an earlier analysis of 587 of the donors relied on high-throughput TCR beta sequencing. A later analysis re-examined previously published TCR beta repertoires from roughly 720 donors and added high-resolution HLA genotyping to investigate patterns of TCR occurrence. Roughly 300 gigabases of sequencing data and around 80 million unique TCR sequences made up an early release that covered approximately 650 HLA-typed donors. Every repertoire in the discovery cohort had been generated on one and the same sequencing platform. In a later genetic analysis, genome-wide SNP genotypes for about 55% of the 666 donors were used, and that subset was treated as a discovery cohort. Alongside the repertoire data, information on donor age, sex, ethnicity and CMV serostatus was compiled. Among over 350 genotyped donors of the cohort, an average of roughly 240,000 unique TCR beta nucleotide sequences were sequenced per donor, around 18% of them non-productive. Five DR-DQ haplotypes were handled as single units for association and clustering, since linkage in the cohort was strong. The study aimed to test whether signatures of past pathogen exposure could be identified by cataloging public T cell receptors. Overall study results and their limits: In an earlier analysis of several hundred of the donors, most TCR beta V segments were observed in productive rearrangements about 87% or about 30% of the time, broadly matching IMGT annotations. Roughly uniform sequencing depth across donors was assumed in presence/absence analyses, although this assumption may not hold. While some public TCRs were present in many individuals, most TCR sequences turned up only very rarely across donors. In vitro tests confirmed that a few of the cytomegalovirus-associated TCR beta chains recognize cytomegalovirus antigens. Over 15 rarely observed V segments, including chromosome 9 orphons, were excluded from the earlier analysis of almost 600 of the donors because counts were too low. Some IMGT-functional V segments, including TRBV6-2 and TRBV6-3, could not be distinguished by the 87-base-pair reads and were therefore excluded. In a later analysis, the rate of TCR association differed among HLA loci, with DRB1 alleles having the most associated TCRs and HLA-C alleles having the fewest. A further reported finding was that TCR beta sequences accurately predicted the HLA-A and HLA-B alleles for most subjects in the first cohort. Because some donors lacked HLA typing at each locus, the association tests relied only on the typed subset. The sequencing pipeline was judged likely to have produced a cluster of highly shared sequence variants as a technical artifact. Only TCR beta chains were sequenced in this cohort, and the absence of alpha or paired-chain data limited detectable features. Strong co-occurrence of HLA alleles, especially DR and DQ, made assigning TCR associations to individual alleles difficult. In a later analysis, HLA-associated TCR beta chains were found to be more clonally expanded and to have lower generation probabilities than equally common non-associated chains. The authors suggested that the approach could potentially be extended to other disease states and immunological phenotypes. An association between a missense DCLRE1C variant and V-gene and J-gene trimming of TCR beta chains was found in a later genetic analysis and replicated in an independent cohort. In a later analysis, around 15,000 TCR beta sequences were associated with specific HLA alleles at a false discovery rate of 0.05. A later genetic analysis reported fewer N-insertions in productive TCRs among donors in an Asian-associated ancestry cluster than the approximately 670-donor mean. In a later analysis, several top co-occurrence clusters were reported to appear linked to parvovirus B19, influenza, CMV and Epstein-Barr virus. Immune exposure information for the cohort was limited to CMV serostatus. Cytomegalovirus status was reported to be diagnosed by the classifier with high specificity and sensitivity in both the original and validation cohorts. Linkage disequilibrium might explain the correlated functional status among segregating V segments, but an unknown experimental factor could not be excluded. According to a later analysis, most CMV-associated TCR beta chains appeared to be HLA-restricted, and the HLA associations seemed to be driven largely by CMV exposure. The study gave a list of over 150 TCR beta chains associated with cytomegalovirus.

Germline trimming: 0 bases from V, 3 bases from J; junction bases outside gene matches: 9. Reading from cysteine to phenylalanine, the CDR3 counts 19 amino acids. Only the CDR3 region is kept as DNA, spanning 57 bases read in frame from base 1. CDR1 and CDR2 were assigned from the germline V gene as LGHNA and YNFKEQ. Regarding this clone: It has no known antigen specificity. No much larger clone is present one base from it, and per-base qualities are unavailable.

The method behind the library was the immunoSEQ multiplex PCR assay. The multiplex PCR relied on a mix of 60 forward primers for TCR Vbeta segments and 13 reverse primers for TCR Jbeta segments. The CDR3 region of rearranged TCR beta genes was amplified from genomic DNA with a multiplex PCR assay. On the Illumina HiSeq System, the amplified TCR beta libraries were sequenced as 87-base-pair reads. For the original study's pipeline: A later analysis counted tens of millions of unique TCR beta chains across the 550 to 700 repertoires, and roughly 11 million of these chains were shared by at least two donors. A nearest-neighbor algorithm error-corrected the raw reads and collapsed the reads into unique sequences, merging closely related sequences to remove PCR and sequencing errors. CDR3 sequences were aligned to IMGT reference sequences to assign V, D and J gene segments. Each retained sequence needed at least a six-nucleotide match to both a V gene segment and a J gene segment. A rearrangement was called productive if the CDR3 had no stop codons and remained in frame with V and J, and every other rearrangement was called non-productive. Following IMGT convention, CDR3 was defined as the stretch from the second conserved V-encoded cysteine to the conserved J-encoded phenylalanine. Sequences without an unambiguous match to a single V gene segment were excluded from the earlier analysis of over 500 of the donors. An earlier analysis of a few hundred of the donors classified V segments as functional when productive rearrangements were above 56.7% and as segregating when the standard deviation between donors was above 5%. To diagnose cytomegalovirus status from the catalog of TCR beta chain sequences, a statistical classification framework was built. A later analysis assigned V and J genes by comparing TCR nucleotide sequences with IMGT/GENE-DB human TR gene sequences. In a later analysis, CDR3 sequences and most-parsimonious VDJ recombination scenarios were assigned using the TCRdist pipeline. In a later analysis, each TCR beta chain was defined by its CDR3 amino acid sequence together with its V-gene family, and reads lacking a unique V-gene family were excluded. In a later analysis, 450 to 600 highly shared, low-generation-probability nucleotide sequences were removed to address suspected cross-contamination and a sequencing artifact. In a later analysis, a clonal expansion index for each public chain was calculated from normalized within-repertoire ranks of inferred template counts. In a later analysis, generation probabilities were computed with a VDJ recombination model fitted to out-of-frame rearrangements, and the resulting probabilities were checked against IGoR. In a later analysis, TCR-TCR, TCR-HLA and TCR-CMV co-occurrence was scored with hypergeometric tests, and a repertoire-size bias correction was applied to TCR pairs. In a later analysis, false discovery rates were estimated by permuting HLA or CMV assignments 20 times. A later analysis grouped co-occurring TCRs with DBSCAN, adding TCRdist sequence similarity when clustering within HLA-allele-positive subsets. Co-occurrence clustering excluded repertoires with fewer than 30,000 or more than 120,000 public chains, plus five with anomalous nucleotide sharing. TCRdb obtained this table from immuneACCESS and retained in-frame rearrangements with V and J assigned. These tables miss some clones; where compared with another copy, unresolved V genes account for less than half of the shortfall, and the remainder is unexplained. That table gives V, J and clone size, and the DNA gave D and trimming. Here the sample has around 120,000 clones; 75% to 90% occur a single time. The leading ten clones occupy 3.3% of the sample.

The cohort comprised some 680 healthy bone marrow donors. At the time of sampling, all cohort members were nominally healthy, though unrecorded immune exposures were likely present. The donor was CMV seronegative and was included in the group of 352 seronegative cohort members. A peripheral blood sample was provided by each donor, and peripheral blood mononuclear cells were used for TCR beta sequencing. The Qiagen DNeasy Blood Extraction Kit was used to extract genomic DNA from the blood cell samples. The chain is made from TRBV4-2 and TRBJ2-3, with TRBD2 identical over 13 junction bases. The TCR sequence derives from a male donor in good health and CMV-seronegative. Sequenced sample: PBMCs. This receptor carries the CDR3 CASSQEWTSGGYATDTQYF. The DNA reads TGTGCCAGCAGCCAAGAATGGACTAGCGGGGGATATGCGACAGATACGCAGTATTTT.